Listed below are T cell receptor beta chains from one sample, sequenced in a study of regulatory T cells in long-lasting Graves disease. TCRdb used MiXCR to reprocess the multiplex PCR reads, holding one entry per CDR3 protein. The sample lists hundreds of thousands of distinct CDR3 sequences; less than 25% were seen once. The sequencing used peripheral blood mononuclear cells (PBMCs), collected when the disease was refractory, from a patient treated with antithyroid drugs. The receptors originated from a female donor with Graves disease. Each CDR3 is given with its conserved first and last residue. D genes are given only for firm matches. A row's size may be missing; if present it is once, few, many or a size class.

CDR3nt	CDR3aa	abundance	d_gene	v_gene	j_gene
TGCAGCGTTGAAGATAGTAGGGGCGCCGAGCAGTACTTC	CSVEDSRGAEQYF	NA	NA	TRBV29-1	TRBJ2-7
TGCAGTGCCCCGGCAGCCAAAAACATTCAGTACTTC	CSAPAAKNIQYF	NA	NA	TRBV20-1	TRBJ2-4
TGCAGCGTTGAATCTGCCGGGACTAGCGGGAGCTACGAGCAGTACTTC	CSVESAGTSGSYEQYF	few	TRBD2	TRBV29-1	TRBJ2-7
TGTGCCAGCAGGTTGGGATCCCAAGAGACCCAGTACTTC	CASRLGSQETQYF	NA	NA	TRBV5-4	TRBJ2-5
TGTGCCAGCAGCTGGGACAGGGCGAGCTCTGGGGCCAACGTCCTGACTTTC	CASSWDRASSGANVLTF	many	TRBD1	TRBV7-3	TRBJ2-6
TGTGCCAGCAGCTTAGTTCTAGAGCGGACCTTGAACACTGAAGCTTTCTTT	CASSLVLERTLNTEAFF	once	NA	TRBV7-8	TRBJ1-1
TGTGCCAGCAGCCAAGCCCTCTTCAGCGCGGGAACCTATAATTCACCCCTCCACTTT	CASSQALFSAGTYNSPLHF	NA	NA	TRBV4-2	TRBJ1-6
TGTGCCAGCAGTTTCTCCACCGGAATGTACAATGAGCAGTTCTTC	CASSFSTGMYNEQFF	NA	NA	TRBV28	TRBJ2-1
TGCGCCAGCAGCCAGGATTTGGTTCAGCCCCAGCATTTT	CASSQDLVQPQHF	few	NA	TRBV4-3	TRBJ1-5
TGTGCCAGCAGCCCCTCCGGAGCCAAAAACATTCAGTACTTC	CASSPSGAKNIQYF	NA	NA	TRBV11-3	TRBJ2-4
TGTGCCGTCGGGACAGCGGGCAGGATCACTGAAGCTTTCTTT	CAVGTAGRITEAFF	many	TRBD1	TRBV10-3	TRBJ1-1
TGTGCCAGCAGTGAGACAGGGTTGGATTCACCCCTCCACTTT	CASSETGLDSPLHF	many	TRBD1	TRBV6-1	TRBJ1-6
TGTGCCTGGAGTGTACTTGGCAGGGGGACCACTGAAGCTTTCTTT	CAWSVLGRGTTEAFF	many	TRBD1	TRBV30	TRBJ1-1
TGTGCCAGCAGGATTACTACCGGGACAGGGGGCGCATGGGGCGAGACCCAGTACTTC	CASRITTGTGGAWGETQYF	many	TRBD1	TRBV27	TRBJ2-5
TGCAGCGTTGAGGGAGAGGCTAGCACAGATACGCAGTATTTT	CSVEGEASTDTQYF	NA	NA	TRBV29-1	TRBJ2-3
TGTGCCAGCAGTTACTCGGGACACCACCTAAAAGAGACCCAGTACTTC	CASSYSGHHLKETQYF	NA	NA	TRBV6-7	TRBJ2-5
TGTGCCAGCAGTTTGTCGGGAGGGGTTGGCGATGAGCAGTTCTTC	CASSLSGGVGDEQFF	NA	TRBD2	TRBV9	TRBJ2-1
TGTGCCAGCAGCCAAGTGGCCAAAAACATTCAGTACTTC	CASSQVAKNIQYF	many	NA	TRBV3-1	TRBJ2-4
TGTGCCAGCAGTTACCTACGGACAAATTATGGCTACACCTTC	CASSYLRTNYGYTF	many	NA	TRBV6-2/TRBV6-3	TRBJ1-2
TGTGCCAGCAGTTTTGGATTTAGCGGAAACGCCTACGAGCAGTACTTC	CASSFGFSGNAYEQYF	many	NA	TRBV28	TRBJ2-7
TGTGCCAGCAGCTCACTAGGGACCAATACAGAGACCCAGTACTTC	CASSSLGTNTETQYF	many	NA	TRBV13	TRBJ2-5
TGTGCCAGTAGGAAGACCGGGACAGGATCCTACGAGCAGTACTTC	CASRKTGTGSYEQYF	NA	TRBD1	TRBV19	TRBJ2-7
TGCAGTGCTAACCCCGGGAGGGCCTTAACCGAGCAGTACTTC	CSANPGRALTEQYF	NA	TRBD2	TRBV20-1	TRBJ2-7
TGTGCCAGTGCCTACCAGGGGACGAACACTGAAGCTTTCTTT	CASAYQGTNTEAFF	few	NA	TRBV19	TRBJ1-1
TGTGCCGCCGGGGACAGGGGGCGATCCCTCTCCCTTTATTCCTACGAGCAGTACTTC	CAAGDRGRSLSLYSYEQYF	few	TRBD1	TRBV10-3	TRBJ2-7
TGCGCCAGCAGCTTTTTTGCGGGAGGCGGCGGGGAGCTGTTTTTT	CASSFFAGGGGELFF	NA	TRBD2	TRBV5-5	TRBJ2-2
TGTGCCAGCAGCGTTATGGGGAACACTGAAGCTTTCTTT	CASSVMGNTEAFF	few	NA	TRBV9	TRBJ1-1
TGTGCCAGCCGTGGGGGGCCGAGCTCCTATAATTCACCCCTCCACTTT	CASRGGPSSYNSPLHF	many	NA	TRBV2	TRBJ1-6
TGCAGTGCTGGGAGTTTATACGGCAATCAGCCCCAGCATTTT	CSAGSLYGNQPQHF	NA	NA	TRBV20-1	TRBJ1-5
TGTGCCAGCAGTTTATTTCTGGGCTCGCCACCCCTCCACTTT	CASSLFLGSPPLHF	many	NA	TRBV27	TRBJ1-6
TGCGCCAGCAGCCAAGATCATATTAGCGGGAGTGGAACCGGGGAGCTGTTTTTT	CASSQDHISGSGTGELFF	NA	TRBD2	TRBV4-3	TRBJ2-2
TGTGCCAGTGGACAGGGGGCCAATCAGCCCCAGCATTTT	CASGQGANQPQHF	many	TRBD1	TRBV27	TRBJ1-5
TGTGCCAGCATTCGAGAGGGGGCGAGCACTGAAGCTTTCTTT	CASIREGASTEAFF	many	TRBD1	TRBV6-1	TRBJ1-1
TGTGCCAGCAGCTTACGGATAGAGACCCAGTACTTC	CASSLRIETQYF	NA	NA	TRBV13	TRBJ2-5
TGTGCCAGCAGTGAAGGAGGGGACACGTACTTC	CASSEGGDTYF	many	NA	TRBV2	TRBJ2-7
TGTGCCAGCAGAGACGCTGGCACTGAAGCTTTCTTT	CASRDAGTEAFF	few	NA	TRBV28	TRBJ1-1
TGTGCCAGCAGGGAGCGAAGGAACACTGAAGCTTTCTTT	CASRERRNTEAFF	few	NA	TRBV28	TRBJ1-1
TGTGCCACCTCCCGACAGTCCTACAATGAGCAGTTCTTC	CATSRQSYNEQFF	NA	NA	TRBV24-1	TRBJ2-1
TGCAGCGTTGCCGGTGGACAGGGAAGGAGGGGGAAGACTGAAGCTTTCTTT	CSVAGGQGRRGKTEAFF	many	TRBD1	TRBV29-1	TRBJ1-1
TGCAGTGCCGCCAGGGGGGGAGGCTACACCTTC	CSAARGGGYTF	many	TRBD1	TRBV20-1	TRBJ1-2
TGTGCCAGCAGCCAAGCGTGGGGGGAGGATGGCTACACCTTC	CASSQAWGEDGYTF	NA	NA	TRBV14	TRBJ1-2
TGCAGTGCTAGAGCTGGGGACAGTGGTATCACCGGGGAGCTGTTTTTT	CSARAGDSGITGELFF	few	TRBD1	TRBV20-1	TRBJ2-2
TGTGCCAGCAGCCACGGGAGAAGCTCTGGGGCCAACGTCCTGACTTTC	CASSHGRSSGANVLTF	NA	NA	TRBV3-1	TRBJ2-6
TGTGCCAGCAGCACCAAACAGGGTATCACTGAAGCTTTCTTT	CASSTKQGITEAFF	NA	NA	TRBV13	TRBJ1-1
TGTGCCAGTAAAAAGGACGGGAACACCGGGGAGCTGTTTTTT	CASKKDGNTGELFF	many	NA	TRBV6-2/TRBV6-3	TRBJ2-2
TGTGCCAGCAGCCCCAGAGGGGCTAGCGGGAGACGGGAGACCCAGTACTTC	CASSPRGASGRRETQYF	NA	TRBD2	TRBV3-1	TRBJ2-5
TGTGCCAGCAGCTTAGTTGCAGGGTCCACCGGGGAGCTGTTTTTT	CASSLVAGSTGELFF	NA	NA	TRBV7-6	TRBJ2-2
TGTGCCAGCAGTGAAGCACGGGGGCTCGGCTATGGCTACACCTTC	CASSEARGLGYGYTF	many	NA	TRBV6-1	TRBJ1-2
TGTGCCAGCAGTCCGGCATCAGGGTTAACCGGGGAGCTGTTTTTT	CASSPASGLTGELFF	many	NA	TRBV6-2/TRBV6-3	TRBJ2-2
TGTGCCAGCAGTGAATTAGGCGCAGGGAAAATTGGTGGCTACACCTTC	CASSELGAGKIGGYTF	many	NA	TRBV6-2/TRBV6-3	TRBJ1-2
TGTGCCAGCAGCCCAAGGGACTACCGAAGCACAGATACGCAGTATTTT	CASSPRDYRSTDTQYF	few	TRBD2	TRBV6-1	TRBJ2-3
TGTGCCAGCAGTCTTGGACTAGCGGGCCTAACGAGAGGTGAGCAGTTCTTC	CASSLGLAGLTRGEQFF	few	TRBD2	TRBV6-2/TRBV6-3	TRBJ2-1
TGTGCCACCATCCGGACAGGGAGGGACGAGCAGTACTTC	CATIRTGRDEQYF	many	NA	TRBV28	TRBJ2-7
TGCAGCGTTGGAGGACTAGCGGTAGAAGAGCAGTACTTC	CSVGGLAVEEQYF	many	TRBD2	TRBV29-1	TRBJ2-7
TGTGCCAGCAGTTATTACAGTATTGCCGGGGAGCTGTTTTTT	CASSYYSIAGELFF	NA	NA	TRBV6-2/TRBV6-3	TRBJ2-2
TGTGCCAGCAGTTACTCGAAACGGGGCGTCGGCTATGGCTACACCTTC	CASSYSKRGVGYGYTF	many	NA	TRBV6-5	TRBJ1-2
TGTGCCAGCTTTCTCCCAGGGACGGAAGAGACCCAGTACTTC	CASFLPGTEETQYF	many	NA	TRBV5-6	TRBJ2-5
TGTGCCAGCAGCGGCGGGGGGGACAGACCTACGTGGGAGCAGTACTTC	CASSGGGDRPTWEQYF	NA	TRBD2	TRBV9	TRBJ2-7
TGTGCCAGCAGTTTGGAAGGTTCGGGCACTGAAGCTTTCTTT	CASSLEGSGTEAFF	many	NA	TRBV2	TRBJ1-1
TGTGCCAGCAGCTTCACAGAAACAAATTCAAACTATGGCTACACCTTC	CASSFTETNSNYGYTF	few	NA	TRBV7-2	TRBJ1-2